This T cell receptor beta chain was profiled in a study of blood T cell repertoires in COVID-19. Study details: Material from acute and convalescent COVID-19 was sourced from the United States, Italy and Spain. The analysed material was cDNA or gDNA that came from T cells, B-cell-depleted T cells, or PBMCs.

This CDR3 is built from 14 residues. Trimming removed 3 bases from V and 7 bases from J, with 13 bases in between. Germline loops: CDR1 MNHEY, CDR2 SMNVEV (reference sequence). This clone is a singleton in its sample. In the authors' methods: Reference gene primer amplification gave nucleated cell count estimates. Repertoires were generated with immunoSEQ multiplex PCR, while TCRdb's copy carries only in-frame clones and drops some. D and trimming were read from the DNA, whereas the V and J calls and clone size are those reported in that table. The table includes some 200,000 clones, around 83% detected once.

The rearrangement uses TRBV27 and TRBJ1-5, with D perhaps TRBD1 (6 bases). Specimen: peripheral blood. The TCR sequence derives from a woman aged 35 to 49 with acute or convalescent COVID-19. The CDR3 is CASSFQGGDQPQHF. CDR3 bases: TGTGCCAGCAGTTTTCAAGGGGGTGACCAGCCCCAGCATTTT.